The 13 T cell receptor beta chains reported below all come from one sample, sequenced in a study of T cell responses to AZD1222 COVID-19 vaccine. Some clones are missing from TCRdb's copy, which holds only in-frame ones; the method was immunoSEQ multiplex PCR. The sample yields 120,000 to 150,000 clones, more than 75% seen once. Specimen: peripheral blood, collected on day 0 of MenACWY control vaccination. The origin of the receptors is an adult in good health.

The rearrangement links TRBV18 to TRBJ2-2, with TRBD1 as a possible D gene (6 bases). In germline, CDR1 is KGHSH, CDR2 LQKENI. V shed 4 bases and J shed 1 base, with 7 bases lying between them. The CDR3 has 14 residues. DNA for the CDR3: TGTGCCAGCTCACGGGGGCGGAACACCGGGGAGCTGTTTTTT. It encodes CASSRGRNTGELFF.

The table lists this clone with many counts. The chain links TRBV21-1 to TRBJ1-5; whether TRBD1, the table's D call, matches the DNA was not checked. TRBV21-1 is listed as a pseudogene. The CDR3 runs 16 residues. The CDR3 is CASSGTWAKGDQPQHF. CDR3 sequence (DNA): TGTGCCAGCAGCGGGACCTGGGCGAAGGGGGACCAGCCCCAGCATTTT.

This sequence joins TRBV2 and TRBJ1-5, with 9 bases identical to TRBD1. From germline, CDR1 is SNHLY and CDR2 FYNNEI. This CDR3 is built from 14 residues. The junction had 4 bases not matched to a gene; V was cut back by 6 bases and J by 4 bases. This CDR3 is CASRNDRGNQPQHF. CDR3 nucleotide sequence: TGTGCCAGCAGAAACGACAGGGGGAATCAGCCCCAGCATTTT.

The J gene is TRBJ1-2, the V gene TRBV19; D is unresolved. Trimming stripped 3 bases from V and 4 bases from J, with 12 bases between. CDR1 is LNHDA and CDR2 is SQIVND in the germline V gene (reference sequence). The CDR3 runs to 14 residues. The DNA for the CDR3 is TGTGCCAGTAGTATTGCCGACTCCAGCTATGGCTACACCTTC. Protein sequence: CASSIADSSYGYTF.

J is TRBJ1-6 and V is TRBV5-4, with 7 bases that match TRBD1. CDR3 length equals 15 residues. V shed 3 bases and J 7 bases; nucleotides not matched to a gene: 7. Germline CDR1 and CDR2: SGHNT and YYREEE (reference sequence). The CDR3 sequence is CASSSADRANSPLHF. CDR3 DNA: TGTGCCAGCAGCTCAGCTGACAGGGCCAATTCACCCCTCCACTTT. Looking up the rest from reference TRBV5-4 and TRBJ1-6 gives the full variable domain: ETGVTQSPTHLIKTRGQQVTLRCSSQSGHNTVSWYQQALGQGPQFIFQYYREEENGRGNFPPRFSGLQFPNYSSELNVNALELDDSALYLCASSSADRANSPLHFGNGTRLTVT.

The rearrangement uses TRBV5-5 and TRBJ2-7; D gene ambiguous. Trimming pared 0 bases from V and 2 bases from J, leaving 12 bases between. The CDR3 consists of 15 residues. Germline CDR1 reads SGHKS; CDR2 reads YYEKEE (reference sequence). The CDR3 here is CASSLGPSSTYEQYV. The CDR3 coding sequence is TGTGCCAGCAGCTTGGGTCCCAGCAGCACCTACGAGCAGTACGTC.

This chain connects TRBV2 to TRBJ1-6, with TRBD1 matching 7 bases. The CDR3 spans 14 residues. Germline CDR1 and CDR2: SNHLY and FYNNEI. Trimming removed 7 bases from V and 9 bases from J; junction bases left unmatched: 9. CDR3 residues: CASTETGDGSPLHF. The CDR3 bases are TGTGCCAGCACCGAAACAGGGGATGGTTCACCCCTCCACTTT. Using reference TRBV2 and TRBJ1-6 for the parts outside the CDR3, the full variable domain is EPEVTQTPSHQVTQMGQEVILRCVPISNHLYFYWYRQILGQKVEFLVSFYNNEISEKSEIFDDQFSVERPDGSNFTLKIRSTKLEDSAMYFCASTETGDGSPLHFGNGTRLTVT.

This chain connects TRBV9 to TRBJ2-2, with D unresolved. Germline CDR1 SGDLS, CDR2 YYNGEE. The CDR3 is made up of 13 amino acids. The germline V and J ends were trimmed by 2 bases and 7 bases, with 9 bases remaining between them. CDR3 amino acids: CASSVRLDGELFF. In DNA form, the CDR3 reads TGTGCCAGCAGCGTTCGGCTGGACGGGGAGCTGTTTTTT.

The chain is built from TRBV28 and TRBJ2-5, with a weak D call TRBD2 (6 bases). CDR3 length: 13 residues. In germline, CDR1 is MDHEN, CDR2 SYDVKM. V lost 10 bases to trimming and J lost 2 bases, with 14 bases between them. The CDR3 DNA is TGTGCCATTACAGACAGCGGGCAAGAGACCCAGTACTTC. It translates to CAITDSGQETQYF. Using reference TRBV28 and TRBJ2-5 for the parts outside the CDR3, the full variable domain is DVKVTQSSRYLVKRTGEKVFLECVQDMDHENMFWYRQDPGLGLRLIYFSYDVKMKEKGDIPEGYSVSREKKERFSLILESASTNQTSMYLCAITDSGQETQYFGPGTRLLVL.

The rearrangement joins TRBV2 to TRBJ1-5; D is undetermined. Trimming stripped 4 bases from V and 3 bases from J, with 10 bases between. Germline-derived CDR1 and CDR2 are SNHLY and FYNNEI. This CDR3 has 14 residues. The CDR3 is CASSVRQANQPQHF. The DNA for the CDR3 is TGTGCCAGCAGTGTCCGGCAAGCCAATCAGCCCCAGCATTTT.

This clone was seen only a few times. The chain links TRBV3-1 (or the pseudogene TRBV3-2) to TRBJ1-6, with a tentative D call TRBD1 (6 bases). V was pared by 2 bases and J by 14 bases, with 16 bases between. CDR1 is LGHDT and CDR2 is YNNKEL in the germline V gene (reference sequence). The CDR3 is made up of 14 amino acids. This chain's CDR3 is CASSQIARGVALHF. CDR3 nucleotides: TGTGCCAGCAGCCAAATAGCGAGGGGGGTGGCCCTCCACTTT.

V is TRBV3-1 (or the pseudogene TRBV3-2) and J is TRBJ2-1; 9 nucleotides agree with TRBD1. This CDR3 comprises 16 residues. Trimming at V came to 3 bases and at J to 4 bases, leaving 7 bases not matched to a gene. Germline CDR1 LGHDT, CDR2 YNNKEL (reference sequence). The CDR3 is CASSQYGTGQYNEQFF. CDR3 DNA sequence: TGTGCCAGCAGCCAGTACGGGACAGGGCAATACAATGAGCAGTTCTTC.

This clone has a handful of counts. The chain carries TRBV19 and TRBJ1-5; 11 bases align to TRBD1. CDR1 LNHDA and CDR2 SQIVND come from the germline V gene (reference sequence). Trimming at V came to 6 bases and at J to 11 bases, leaving 6 bases not matched to a gene. This CDR3 region has 13 residues. CDR3 protein: CASSRDRGEAQHF. CDR3 nucleotide sequence: TGTGCCAGTAGCCGGGACAGGGGGGAGGCCCAGCATTTT.